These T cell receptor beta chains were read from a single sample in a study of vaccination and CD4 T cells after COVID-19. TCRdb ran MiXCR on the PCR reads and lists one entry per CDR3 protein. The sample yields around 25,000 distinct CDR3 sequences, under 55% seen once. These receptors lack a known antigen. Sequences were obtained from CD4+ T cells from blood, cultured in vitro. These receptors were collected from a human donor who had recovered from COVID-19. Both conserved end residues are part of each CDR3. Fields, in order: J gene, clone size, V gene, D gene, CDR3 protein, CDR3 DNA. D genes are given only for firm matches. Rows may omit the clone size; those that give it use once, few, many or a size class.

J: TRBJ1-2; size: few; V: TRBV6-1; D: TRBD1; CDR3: CASSLKPGQGIYGYTF; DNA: TGTGCCAGCAGCCTAAAACCGGGACAGGGGATCTATGGCTACACCTTC
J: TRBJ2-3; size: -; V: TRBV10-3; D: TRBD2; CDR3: CASRATSGSADTQYF; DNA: TGTGCCAGCAGGGCGACTAGCGGGAGTGCAGATACGCAGTATTTT
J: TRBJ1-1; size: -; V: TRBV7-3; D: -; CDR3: CASSFRSDTEAFF; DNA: TGTGCCAGCAGCTTTCGGAGTGACACTGAAGCTTTCTTT
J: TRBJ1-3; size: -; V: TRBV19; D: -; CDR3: CASSMSGTGNTIYF; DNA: TGTGCCAGTAGTATGTCGGGGACCGGAAACACCATATATTTT
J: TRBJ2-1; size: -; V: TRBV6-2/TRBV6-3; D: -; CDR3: CASRRGWDEQFF; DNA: TGTGCCAGCCGCAGAGGTTGGGATGAGCAGTTCTTC
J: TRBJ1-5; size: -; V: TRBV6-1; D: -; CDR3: CASSQPGNQPQHF; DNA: TGTGCCAGCAGCCAGCCGGGCAATCAGCCCCAGCATTTT
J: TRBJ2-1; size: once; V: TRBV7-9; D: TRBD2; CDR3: CASSRLAGGYNEQFF; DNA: TGTGCCAGCAGCCGACTAGCGGGAGGGTACAATGAGCAGTTCTTC
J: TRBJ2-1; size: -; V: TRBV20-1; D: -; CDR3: CSARQGNEQFF; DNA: TGCAGTGCTAGACAGGGCAATGAGCAGTTCTTC
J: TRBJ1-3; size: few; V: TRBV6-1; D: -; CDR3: CASSEAGMGNTIYF; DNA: TGTGCCAGCAGTGAAGCTGGCATGGGAAACACCATATATTTT
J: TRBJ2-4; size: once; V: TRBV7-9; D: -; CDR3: CASSFFSIAKNIQYF; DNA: TGTGCCAGCAGCTTCTTCTCCATAGCCAAAAACATTCAGTACTTC
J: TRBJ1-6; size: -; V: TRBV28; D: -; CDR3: CASSTLRGSPLHF; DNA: TGTGCCAGCAGCACACTCCGGGGTTCACCCCTCCACTTT
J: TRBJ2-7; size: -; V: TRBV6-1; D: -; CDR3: CASTDPAGSYEQYF; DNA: TGTGCCAGCACCGACCCCGCGGGCTCCTACGAGCAGTACTTC
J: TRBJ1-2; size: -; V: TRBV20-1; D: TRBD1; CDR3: CSASGQGNYGYTF; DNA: TGCAGTGCAAGTGGACAGGGGAACTATGGCTACACCTTC
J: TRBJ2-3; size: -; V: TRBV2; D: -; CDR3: CASSPEWRDTQYF; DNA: TGTGCCAGCAGCCCTGAATGGCGGGATACGCAGTATTTT
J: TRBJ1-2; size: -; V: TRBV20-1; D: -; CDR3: CSGEADYGYTF; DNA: TGCAGTGGTGAGGCGGACTATGGCTACACCTTC
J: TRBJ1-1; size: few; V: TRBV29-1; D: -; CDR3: CSVEYQGNTEAFF; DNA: TGCAGCGTTGAATACCAGGGTAACACTGAAGCTTTCTTT
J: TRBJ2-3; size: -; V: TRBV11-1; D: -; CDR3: CASSLFLADTQYF; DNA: TGTGCCAGCAGCTTATTTCTCGCAGATACGCAGTATTTT
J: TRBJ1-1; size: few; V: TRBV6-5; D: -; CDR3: CASSYGRGSAEAFF; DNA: TGTGCCAGCAGTTACGGGAGGGGTTCCGCTGAAGCTTTCTTT
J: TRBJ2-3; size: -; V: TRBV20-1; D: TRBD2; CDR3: CSAPRGGGTFTDTQYF; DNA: TGCAGTGCTCCCCGGGGCGGGGGGACCTTCACAGATACGCAGTATTTT
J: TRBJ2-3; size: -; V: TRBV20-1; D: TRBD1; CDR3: CSVRDRALTDTQYF; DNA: TGCAGTGTCCGGGACAGGGCCTTAACAGATACGCAGTATTTT
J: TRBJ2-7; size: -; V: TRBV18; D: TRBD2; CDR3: CASSPTSGLYEQYF; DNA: TGTGCCAGCTCACCGACTAGCGGCCTCTACGAGCAGTACTTC
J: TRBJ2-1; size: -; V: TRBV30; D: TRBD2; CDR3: CAWSLAGPNEQFF; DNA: TGTGCCTGGAGCCTAGCGGGACCCAATGAGCAGTTCTTC
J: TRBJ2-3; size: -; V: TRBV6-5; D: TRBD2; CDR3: CASSYSRPLLAGGTDTQYF; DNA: TGTGCCAGCAGTTACTCGAGGCCCCTTTTAGCGGGAGGCACAGATACGCAGTATTTT
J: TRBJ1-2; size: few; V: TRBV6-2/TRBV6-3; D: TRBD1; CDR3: CASSYGRGQGRSSGGYTF; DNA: TGTGCCAGCAGTTACGGGCGAGGACAGGGAAGGTCTTCGGGTGGCTACACCTTC
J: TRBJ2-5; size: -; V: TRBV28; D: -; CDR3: CASSSIREYQETQYF; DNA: TGTGCCAGCTCGTCCATCCGGGAGTACCAAGAGACCCAGTACTTC